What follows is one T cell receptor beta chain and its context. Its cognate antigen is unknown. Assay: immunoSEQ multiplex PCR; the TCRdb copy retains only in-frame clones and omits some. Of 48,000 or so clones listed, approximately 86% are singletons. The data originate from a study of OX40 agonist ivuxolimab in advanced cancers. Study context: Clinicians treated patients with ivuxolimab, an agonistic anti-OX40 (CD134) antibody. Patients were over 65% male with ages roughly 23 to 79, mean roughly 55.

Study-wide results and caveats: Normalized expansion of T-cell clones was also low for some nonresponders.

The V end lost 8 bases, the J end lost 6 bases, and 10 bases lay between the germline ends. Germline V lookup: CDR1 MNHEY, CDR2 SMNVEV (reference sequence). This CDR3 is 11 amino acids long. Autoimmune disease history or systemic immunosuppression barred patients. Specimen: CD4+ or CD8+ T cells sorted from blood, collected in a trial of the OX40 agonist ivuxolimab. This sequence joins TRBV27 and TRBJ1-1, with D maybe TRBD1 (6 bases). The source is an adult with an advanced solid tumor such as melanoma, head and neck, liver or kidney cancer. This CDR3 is CASGGGAEAFF. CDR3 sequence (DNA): TGTGCCAGCGGAGGGGGGGCTGAAGCTTTCTTT.